This T cell receptor (beta chain) is from a study of spatial heterogeneity in lung cancer. MiXCR, applied by TCRdb to the 5' RACE reads, yields one record per CDR3 protein. Seen here are roughly 39,000 distinct CDR3 sequences, around 6.8% observed once, and the top ten hold 40% to 45%. The time point was: sample taken at primary tumor resection. Study observations and caveats: Among blood samples, ubiquitous expanded tumor TCRs appeared more at resection than at follow-up.

Comments on this clonotype: Its antigen is unidentified. A much larger clone lies one base from this, so it may be a read error. A read error is likely, as this CDR3 ends without the conserved phenylalanine or tryptophan.

This sequence originates from a female donor with early-stage non-small cell lung cancer. Sequencing was performed on PBMCs, taken at surgery.

The CDR3: CASSLTRGRDYGYTL. CDR3 coding DNA: TGTGCCAGCAGTTTAACCAGGGGGCGGGACTATGGCTACACCCTC. The chain links TRBV28 to TRBJ1-2; 8 positions agree with TRBD1. Trimming removed 2 bases from V and 3 bases from J; junction bases left unmatched: 5. The CDR3 covers 15 residues. Germline lookup yields CDR1 MDHEN and CDR2 SYDVKM.